The present entry profiles one T cell receptor (beta chain) with its context. The sample belongs to a study of blood T cell repertoires in COVID-19. Study context: T cells, B-cell-depleted T cells, or PBMCs supplied cDNA or gDNA.

In the original workflow: Estimation of nucleated cell counts was performed using reference gene primer amplification. Measured with immunoSEQ multiplex PCR; TCRdb has only the in-frame clones, and not every one. V and J calls plus clone size are reproduced from that table; the DNA served to infer D and trimming. The data contain approximately 300,000 clones, roughly 90% of them singletons. The sample comprised peripheral blood. The receptor was derived from a woman aged 25 to 45 with COVID-19, enrolled during active disease.

CDR3 region: CASSQVRTPLNEQFF. The CDR3 nucleotides read TGTGCCAGCAGCCAAGTCCGGACTCCTCTTAATGAGCAGTTCTTC. The chain combines TRBV3-1 (or the pseudogene TRBV3-2) with TRBJ2-1; perhaps TRBD2 as D (5 bases). The V end was cut by 1 base, the J end by 7 bases, with 14 bases between. Germline V CDR1 and CDR2: LGHDT, YNNKEL (reference sequence). CDR3 size: 15 residues.